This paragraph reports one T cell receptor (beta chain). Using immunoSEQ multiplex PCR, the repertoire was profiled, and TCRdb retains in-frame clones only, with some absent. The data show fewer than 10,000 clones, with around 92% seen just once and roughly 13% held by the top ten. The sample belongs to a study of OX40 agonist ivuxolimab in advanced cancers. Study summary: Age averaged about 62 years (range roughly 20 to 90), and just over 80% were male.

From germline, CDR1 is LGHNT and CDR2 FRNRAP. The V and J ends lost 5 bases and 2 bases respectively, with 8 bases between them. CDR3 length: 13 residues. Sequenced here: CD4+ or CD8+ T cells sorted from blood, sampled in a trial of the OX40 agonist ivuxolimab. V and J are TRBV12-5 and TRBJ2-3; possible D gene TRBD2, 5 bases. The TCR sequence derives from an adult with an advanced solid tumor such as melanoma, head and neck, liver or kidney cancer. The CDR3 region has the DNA TGTGCTAGTGGTCGAGGGTCCACAGATACGCAGTATTTT. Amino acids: CASGRGSTDTQYF.